A selection of T cell receptor beta chains follows, all from one sample in a study of blood T cell repertoires in COVID-19. Sequencing was performed with immunoSEQ multiplex PCR; in TCRdb, only in-frame clones are kept and a portion is missing. The top ten hold around 9% of the sample, which has about 210,000 clones, around four fifths seen once. The sequencing sample was made of PBMCs or T cells enriched from blood (not recorded which). These receptor sequences come from a man in his forties who had recovered from COVID-19. The CDR3 runs from the conserved cysteine through the conserved F or W. Each record gives: J gene, V gene, D gene, CDR3 DNA, CDR3 protein. A D gene is named only where the DNA matches it firmly.

j_gene: TRBJ2-3
v_gene: TRBV18
d_gene: TRBD2
CDR3nt: TGTGCCAGCTCACCCGGGGGGACCATCACAGATACGCAGTATTTT
CDR3aa: CASSPGGTITDTQYF

j_gene: TRBJ1-1
v_gene: TRBV7-8
d_gene: TRBD1
CDR3nt: TGTGCCAGCACCCAATTCCTAGGGGTCAGGGGGCGAACTGAAGCTTTCTTT
CDR3aa: CASTQFLGVRGRTEAFF

j_gene: TRBJ2-7
v_gene: TRBV5-6
d_gene: TRBD2
CDR3nt: TGTGCCAGCAGCTCTAGCGGATCCGGTACCTACGAGCAGTACTTC
CDR3aa: CASSSSGSGTYEQYF

j_gene: TRBJ2-3
v_gene: TRBV29-1
d_gene: .
CDR3nt: TGCAGCGTTGCCCACAGGGACAGCACAGATACGCAGTATTTT
CDR3aa: CSVAHRDSTDTQYF

j_gene: TRBJ1-2
v_gene: TRBV30
d_gene: .
CDR3nt: TGTGCCTGGAGTGTACTCCCCTCGGGGGGCTACACCTTC
CDR3aa: CAWSVLPSGGYTF

j_gene: TRBJ2-2
v_gene: TRBV5-6
d_gene: TRBD2
CDR3nt: TGTGCCAGCAGCCAACCGGGACTAGCGGGCACCGGGGAGCTGTTTTTT
CDR3aa: CASSQPGLAGTGELFF

j_gene: TRBJ1-3
v_gene: TRBV2
d_gene: TRBD1
CDR3nt: TGTGCCAGCCGAGAAGGGGGCGGAAACACCATATATTTT
CDR3aa: CASREGGGNTIYF

j_gene: TRBJ1-2
v_gene: TRBV5-1
d_gene: .
CDR3nt: TGCGCCAGCAGCTTGGAGGGGCGGAACTATGGCTACACCTTC
CDR3aa: CASSLEGRNYGYTF

j_gene: TRBJ1-2
v_gene: TRBV19
d_gene: .
CDR3nt: TGTGCCAGTTCTAAACCCAATGTAAACTATGGCTACACCTTC
CDR3aa: CASSKPNVNYGYTF

j_gene: TRBJ1-2
v_gene: TRBV9
d_gene: TRBD1
CDR3nt: TGTGCCAGCAGCGTAACTCCGGGACAGGGGGTCGGCTACACCTTC
CDR3aa: CASSVTPGQGVGYTF